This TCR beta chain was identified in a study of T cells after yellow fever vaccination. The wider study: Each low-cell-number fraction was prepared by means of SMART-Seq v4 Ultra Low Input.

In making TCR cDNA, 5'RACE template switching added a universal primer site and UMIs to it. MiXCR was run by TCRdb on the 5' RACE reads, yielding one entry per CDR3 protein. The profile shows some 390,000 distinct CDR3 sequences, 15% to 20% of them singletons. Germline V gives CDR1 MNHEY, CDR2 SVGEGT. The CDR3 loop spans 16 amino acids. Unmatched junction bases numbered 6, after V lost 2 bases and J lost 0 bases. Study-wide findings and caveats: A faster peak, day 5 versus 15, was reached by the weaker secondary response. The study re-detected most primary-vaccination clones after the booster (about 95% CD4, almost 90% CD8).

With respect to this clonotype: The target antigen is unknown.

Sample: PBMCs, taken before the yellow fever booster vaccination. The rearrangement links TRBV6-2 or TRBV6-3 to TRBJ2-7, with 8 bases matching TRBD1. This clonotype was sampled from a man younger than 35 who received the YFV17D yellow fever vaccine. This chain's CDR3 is CASSYAGTGGSYEQYV. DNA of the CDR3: TGTGCCAGCAGTTACGCCGGGACAGGCGGCTCCTACGAGCAGTACGTC.